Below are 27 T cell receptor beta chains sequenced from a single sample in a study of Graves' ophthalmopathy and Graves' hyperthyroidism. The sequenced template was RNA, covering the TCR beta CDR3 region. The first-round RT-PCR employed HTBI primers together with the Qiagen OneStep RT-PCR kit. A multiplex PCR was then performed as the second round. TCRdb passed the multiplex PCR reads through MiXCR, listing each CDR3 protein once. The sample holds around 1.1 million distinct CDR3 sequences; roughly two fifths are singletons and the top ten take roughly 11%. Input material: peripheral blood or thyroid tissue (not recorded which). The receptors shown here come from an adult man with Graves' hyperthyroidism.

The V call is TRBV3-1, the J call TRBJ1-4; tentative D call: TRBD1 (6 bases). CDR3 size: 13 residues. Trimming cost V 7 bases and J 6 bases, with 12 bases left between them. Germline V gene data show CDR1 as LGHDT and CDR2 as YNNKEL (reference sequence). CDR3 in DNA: TGTGCCAGCATGGGGGCGAAGGATGAAAAACTGTTTTTT. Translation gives CASMGAKDEKLFF.

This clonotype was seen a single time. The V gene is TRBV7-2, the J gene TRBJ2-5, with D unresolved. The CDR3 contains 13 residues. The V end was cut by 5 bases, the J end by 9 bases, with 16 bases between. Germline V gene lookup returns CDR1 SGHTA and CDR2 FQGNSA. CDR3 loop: CASSALGSQPQYF. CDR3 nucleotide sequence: TGTGCCAGCAGCGCTTTGGGGTCTCAGCCCCAGTACTTC.

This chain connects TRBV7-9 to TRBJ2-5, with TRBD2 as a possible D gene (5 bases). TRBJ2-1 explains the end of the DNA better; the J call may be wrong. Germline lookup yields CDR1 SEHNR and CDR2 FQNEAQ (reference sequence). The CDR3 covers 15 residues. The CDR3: CASSRGQTLYNEQFF. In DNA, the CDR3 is TGTGCCAGCAGCCGAGGGCAGACCCTATACAATGAGCAGTTCTTC.

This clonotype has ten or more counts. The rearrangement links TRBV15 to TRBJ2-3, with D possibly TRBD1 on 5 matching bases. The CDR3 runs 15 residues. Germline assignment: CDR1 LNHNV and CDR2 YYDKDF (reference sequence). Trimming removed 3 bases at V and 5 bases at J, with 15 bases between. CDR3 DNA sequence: TGTGCCACCAGCAGGGACACACAAATGGGAGATACGCAGTATTTT. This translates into CATSRDTQMGDTQYF.

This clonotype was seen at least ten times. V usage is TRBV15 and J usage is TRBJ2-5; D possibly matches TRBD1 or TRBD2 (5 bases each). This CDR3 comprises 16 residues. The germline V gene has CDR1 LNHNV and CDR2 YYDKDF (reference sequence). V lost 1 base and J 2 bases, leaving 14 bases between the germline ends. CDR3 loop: CATSRAGSRAQETQYF. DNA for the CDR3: TGTGCCACCAGCAGAGCGGGGAGCAGGGCGCAAGAGACCCAGTACTTC.

This CDR3 is CASSQEGWSEQYF. CDR3 DNA: TGTGCCAGCAGCCAAGAGGGGTGGAGCGAGCAGTACTTC. The gene calls are TRBV3-1 and TRBJ2-7; D is undetermined. Per the germline V gene, CDR1 is LGHDT and CDR2 is YNNKEL (reference sequence). Trimming left V 0 bases short and J 6 bases short, with 9 bases between. The CDR3 spans 13 residues.

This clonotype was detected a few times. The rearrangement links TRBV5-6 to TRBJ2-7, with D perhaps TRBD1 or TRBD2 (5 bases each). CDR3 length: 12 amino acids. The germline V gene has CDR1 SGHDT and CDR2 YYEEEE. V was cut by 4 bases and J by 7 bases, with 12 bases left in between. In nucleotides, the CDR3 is TGTGCCAGCAGCGGGGGTCGAAGGGAGCAGTACTTC. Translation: CASSGGRREQYF.

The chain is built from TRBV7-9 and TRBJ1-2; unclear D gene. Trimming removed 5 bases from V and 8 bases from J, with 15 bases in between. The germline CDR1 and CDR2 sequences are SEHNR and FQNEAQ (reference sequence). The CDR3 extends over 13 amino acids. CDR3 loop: CASSVNRLEGYTF. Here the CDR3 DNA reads TGTGCCAGCAGCGTTAACAGATTGGAAGGCTACACCTTC.

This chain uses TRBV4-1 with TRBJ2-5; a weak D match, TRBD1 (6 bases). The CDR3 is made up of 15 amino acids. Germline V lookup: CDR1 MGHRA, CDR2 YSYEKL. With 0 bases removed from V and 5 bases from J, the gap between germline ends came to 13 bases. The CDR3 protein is CASSQEEGVYETQYF. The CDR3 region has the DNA TGCGCCAGCAGCCAAGAAGAGGGGGTTTACGAGACCCAGTACTTC.

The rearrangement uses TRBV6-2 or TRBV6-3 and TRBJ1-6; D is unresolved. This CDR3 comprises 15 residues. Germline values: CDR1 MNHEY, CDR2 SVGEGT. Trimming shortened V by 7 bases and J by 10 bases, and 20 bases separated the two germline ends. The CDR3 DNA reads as TGTGCCAGCACCGACCCGGCCGGTATTGGGTCACCCCTCCACTTT. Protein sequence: CASTDPAGIGSPLHF.

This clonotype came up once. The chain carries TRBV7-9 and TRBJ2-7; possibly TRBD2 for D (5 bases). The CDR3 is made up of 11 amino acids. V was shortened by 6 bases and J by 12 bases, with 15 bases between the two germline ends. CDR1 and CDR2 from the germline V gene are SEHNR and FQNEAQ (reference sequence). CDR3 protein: CASSGVEGLYF. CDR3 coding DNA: TGTGCCAGCAGTGGTGTAGAGGGCCTGTACTTC. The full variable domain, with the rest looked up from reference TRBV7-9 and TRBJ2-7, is DTGVSQNPRHKITKRGQNVTFRCDPISEHNRLYWYRQTLGQGPEFLTYFQNEAQLEKSRLLSDRFSAERPKGSFSTLEIQRTEQGDSAMYLCASSGVEGLYFGPGTRLTVT.

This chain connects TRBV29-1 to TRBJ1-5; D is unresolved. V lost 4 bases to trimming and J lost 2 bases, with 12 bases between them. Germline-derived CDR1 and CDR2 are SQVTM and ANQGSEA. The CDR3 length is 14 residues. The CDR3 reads CSVGERSGNQPQHF. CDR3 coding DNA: TGCAGCGTTGGGGAGAGATCGGGCAATCAGCCCCAGCATTTT. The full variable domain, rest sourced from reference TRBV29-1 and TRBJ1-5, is SAVISQKPSRDICQRGTSLTIQCQVDSQVTMMFWYRQQPGQSLTLIATANQGSEATYESGFVIDKFPISRPNLTFSTLTVSNMSPEDSSIYLCSVGERSGNQPQHFGDGTRLSIL.

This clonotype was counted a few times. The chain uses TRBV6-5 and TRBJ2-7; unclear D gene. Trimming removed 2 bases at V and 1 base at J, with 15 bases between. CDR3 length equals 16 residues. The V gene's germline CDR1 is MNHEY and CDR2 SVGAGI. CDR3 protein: CASSYIWLPGSYEQYF. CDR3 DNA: TGTGCCAGCAGTTACATTTGGCTACCCGGGTCCTACGAGCAGTACTTC.

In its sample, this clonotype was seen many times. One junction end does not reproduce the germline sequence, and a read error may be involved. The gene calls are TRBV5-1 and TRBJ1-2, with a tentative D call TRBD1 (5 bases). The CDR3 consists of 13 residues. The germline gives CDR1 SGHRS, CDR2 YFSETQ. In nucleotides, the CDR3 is TGTGCCAGCAGCCAGACAGCTAACTATGGCTACACCTTC. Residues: CASSQTANYGYTF.

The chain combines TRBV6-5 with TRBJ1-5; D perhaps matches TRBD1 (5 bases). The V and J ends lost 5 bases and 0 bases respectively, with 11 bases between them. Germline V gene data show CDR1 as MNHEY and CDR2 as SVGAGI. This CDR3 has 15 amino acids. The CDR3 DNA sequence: TGTGCCAGCAGTACCCAGGGACTTAGCAATCAGCCCCAGCATTTT. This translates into CASSTQGLSNQPQHF.

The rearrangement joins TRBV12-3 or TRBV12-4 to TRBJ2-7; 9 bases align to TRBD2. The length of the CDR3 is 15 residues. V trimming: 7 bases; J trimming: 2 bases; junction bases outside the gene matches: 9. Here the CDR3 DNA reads TGTGCCAGCATACTTTCGACTAGCGGCACCTACGAGCAGTACTTC. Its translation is CASILSTSGTYEQYF.

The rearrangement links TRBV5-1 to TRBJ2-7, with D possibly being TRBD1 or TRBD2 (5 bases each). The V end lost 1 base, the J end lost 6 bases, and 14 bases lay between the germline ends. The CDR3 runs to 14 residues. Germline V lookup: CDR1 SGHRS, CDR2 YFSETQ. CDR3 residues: CASSLTGTACEQYF. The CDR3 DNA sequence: TGCGCCAGCAGCTTGACCGGGACGGCCTGCGAGCAGTACTTC.

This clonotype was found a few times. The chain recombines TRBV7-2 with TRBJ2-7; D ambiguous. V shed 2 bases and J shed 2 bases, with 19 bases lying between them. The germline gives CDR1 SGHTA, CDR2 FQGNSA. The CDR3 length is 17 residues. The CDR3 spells CASSLYPNYPITYEQYF. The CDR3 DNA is TGTGCCAGCAGCTTATACCCGAACTACCCAATCACCTACGAGCAGTACTTC.

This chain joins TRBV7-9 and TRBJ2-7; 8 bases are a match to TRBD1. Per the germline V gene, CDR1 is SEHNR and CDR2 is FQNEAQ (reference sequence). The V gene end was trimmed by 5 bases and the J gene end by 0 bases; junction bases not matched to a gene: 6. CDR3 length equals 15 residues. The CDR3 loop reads CASSRDRSNSYEQYF. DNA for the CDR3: TGTGCCAGCAGCCGGGACAGGAGTAACTCCTACGAGCAGTACTTC.

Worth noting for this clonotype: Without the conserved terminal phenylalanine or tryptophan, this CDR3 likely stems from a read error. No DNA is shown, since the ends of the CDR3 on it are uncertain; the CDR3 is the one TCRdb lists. Here the CDR3 reads CASSLAGGRQETQYFGP. The chain links TRBV7-4 to TRBJ1-4. The CDR3 spans 17 residues, counting both ends. The germline V gene encodes CDR1 SGHVT and CDR2 SQSDAQ.

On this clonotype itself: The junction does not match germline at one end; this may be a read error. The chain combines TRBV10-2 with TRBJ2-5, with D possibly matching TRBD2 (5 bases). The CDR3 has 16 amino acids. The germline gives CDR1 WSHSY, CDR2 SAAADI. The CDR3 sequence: CASSPLVGAQQETQYF. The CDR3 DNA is TGTGCCAGCTCACCACTCGTGGGAGCCCAACAAGAGACCCAGTACTTC.

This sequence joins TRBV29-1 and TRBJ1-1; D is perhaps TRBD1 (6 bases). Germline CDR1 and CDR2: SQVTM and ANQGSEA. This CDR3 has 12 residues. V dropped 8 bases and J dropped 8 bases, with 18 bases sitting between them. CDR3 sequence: CSSFRGRGEAFF. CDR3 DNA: TGCAGCAGCTTCAGGGGCCGGGGAGAAGCTTTCTTT.

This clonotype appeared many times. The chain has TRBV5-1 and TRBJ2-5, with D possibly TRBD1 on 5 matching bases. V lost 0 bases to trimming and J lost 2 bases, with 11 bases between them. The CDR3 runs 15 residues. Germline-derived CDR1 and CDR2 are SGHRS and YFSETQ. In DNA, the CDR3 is TGCGCCAGCAGCTTGGAGACAGCAAGGCAAGAGACCCAGTACTTC. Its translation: CASSLETARQETQYF.

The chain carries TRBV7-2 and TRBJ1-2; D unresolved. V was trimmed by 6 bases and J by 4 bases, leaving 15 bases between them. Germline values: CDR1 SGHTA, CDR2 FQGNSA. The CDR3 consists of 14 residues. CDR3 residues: CASSFGPQLYGYTF. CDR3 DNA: TGTGCCAGCAGTTTTGGGCCCCAACTCTATGGCTACACCTTC.

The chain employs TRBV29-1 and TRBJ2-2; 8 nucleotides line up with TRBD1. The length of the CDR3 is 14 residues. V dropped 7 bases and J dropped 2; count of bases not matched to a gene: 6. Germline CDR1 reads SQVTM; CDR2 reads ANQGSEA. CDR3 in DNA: TGCAGCGCAGGGGGCGTCGTTAACACCGGGGAGCTGTTTTTT. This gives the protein CSAGGVVNTGELFF.

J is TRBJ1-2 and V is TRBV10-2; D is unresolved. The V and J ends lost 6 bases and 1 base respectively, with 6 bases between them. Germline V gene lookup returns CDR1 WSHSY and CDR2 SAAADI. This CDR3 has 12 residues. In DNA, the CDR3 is TGCGCCAGCAGCGAAGTTAACTATGGCTACACCTTC. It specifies CASSEVNYGYTF.

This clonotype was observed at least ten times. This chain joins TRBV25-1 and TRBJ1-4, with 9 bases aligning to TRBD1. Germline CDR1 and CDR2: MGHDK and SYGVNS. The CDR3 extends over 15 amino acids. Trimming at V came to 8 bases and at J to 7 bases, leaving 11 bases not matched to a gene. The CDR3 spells CASSTYRGLGEKLFF. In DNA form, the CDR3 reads TGTGCCAGCTCTACGTACAGGGGGCTTGGTGAAAAACTGTTTTTT.